These T cell receptor beta chains were read from a single sample in a study of blood T cell repertoires in COVID-19. Clones were read by immunoSEQ multiplex PCR, and TCRdb kept only the in-frame ones, dropping some. The data contain approximately 250,000 clones, approximately 90% of them seen just once; the ten biggest clones take up approximately 2%. The sample consisted of PBMCs or T cells enriched from blood (not recorded which). The receptors here all came from a woman aged 60-75 years in a cohort exposed to, infected with or recovered from COVID-19 (not recorded which). Both conserved end residues are part of each CDR3. The D gene is left open where the match is weak. Clone size is not always given. Where it is, it says once, few, many or a class for expanded clones.

v_call	d_call	clone_size	j_call	cdr3_aa	cdr3_nt
TRBV2	TRBD1	-	TRBJ1-2	CASNGEGAQSYTF	TGTGCCAGCAATGGAGAGGGGGCGCAGAGCTACACCTTC
TRBV28	-	few	TRBJ2-7	CASKNRGGFYEQYF	TGTGCCAGCAAGAACAGGGGAGGTTTTTACGAGCAGTACTTC
TRBV2	-	few	TRBJ2-1	CASREGLYNEQFF	TGTGCCAGCAGAGAGGGCCTCTACAATGAGCAGTTCTTC
TRBV7-2	-	-	TRBJ2-5	CASSLRGLETQYF	TGTGCCAGCAGCTTAAGAGGGCTAGAGACCCAGTACTTC
TRBV10-3	TRBD1	-	TRBJ1-2	CAISDPDRADGYTF	TGTGCCATCAGTGACCCGGACAGGGCGGATGGCTACACCTTC
TRBV7-2	TRBD2	-	TRBJ2-1	CASSLVVTSGRRNEQFF	TGTGCCAGCAGCTTAGTGGTCACTAGCGGGAGGCGGAATGAGCAGTTCTTC
TRBV19	-	-	TRBJ2-2	CASSNIGADTNTGELFF	TGTGCCAGTAGTAATATTGGGGCAGACACAAACACCGGGGAGCTGTTTTTT
TRBV28	-	-	TRBJ2-7	CASSSHRVFSDF	TGTGCCAGCAGTTCCCATCGGGTCTTCAGCGACTTC
TRBV15	-	-	TRBJ1-5	CATSRDGEGYQPQHF	TGTGCCACCAGCAGGGACGGGGAGGGTTATCAGCCCCAGCATTTT
TRBV10-3	TRBD1	-	TRBJ1-2	CAIRPSGGAGYGYTF	TGTGCCATCAGGCCTTCAGGGGGCGCCGGTTATGGCTACACCTTC
TRBV27	-	-	TRBJ1-2	CASSLSWTDYGYTF	TGTGCCAGCAGTTTATCGTGGACAGACTATGGCTACACCTTC
TRBV24-1	TRBD1	-	TRBJ2-3	CATGTGVRDTQYF	TGTGCCACCGGGACAGGAGTTAGAGATACGCAGTATTTT
TRBV18	-	-	TRBJ2-4	CASSPLRSHDKNIQYF	TGTGCCAGCTCACCCCTCCGCAGTCATGACAAAAACATTCAGTACTTC
TRBV19	TRBD1	-	TRBJ1-5	CASSPGQVSNQPQHF	TGTGCCAGTAGTCCCGGACAGGTTAGCAATCAGCCCCAGCATTTT
TRBV18	-	-	TRBJ2-7	CASSNGPGMSDEQYF	TGTGCCAGCTCGAACGGTCCGGGTATGTCCGACGAGCAGTACTTC
TRBV13	TRBD2	-	TRBJ2-5	CASSSRGTRAGETQYF	TGTGCCAGCAGCTCGAGGGGGACTAGGGCGGGAGAGACCCAGTACTTC
TRBV7-2	TRBD1	-	TRBJ1-5	CASSWGTGSGQPQHF	TGTGCCAGCAGCTGGGGGACAGGATCGGGTCAGCCCCAGCATTTT
TRBV19	-	-	TRBJ2-1	CASSMAGGYNEQFF	TGTGCCAGTAGTATGGCTGGCGGTTACAATGAGCAGTTCTTC
TRBV18	-	-	TRBJ2-2	CASSPPWGGARELFF	TGTGCCAGCTCACCCCCATGGGGGGGGGCGCGGGAGCTGTTTTTT
TRBV30	TRBD2	-	TRBJ2-1	CAWSVGKTSGTYNEQFF	TGTGCCTGGAGCGTAGGGAAGACTAGCGGGACGTACAATGAGCAGTTCTTC
TRBV6-5	TRBD1	-	TRBJ1-1	CASSYTGQARNTEAFF	TGTGCCAGCAGTTACACTGGACAGGCGAGGAACACTGAAGCTTTCTTT
TRBV19	-	-	TRBJ2-1	CASSIEQPGPRRGNEQFF	TGTGCCAGTAGTATAGAACAGCCCGGTCCTCGACGGGGGAATGAGCAGTTCTTC
TRBV7-3	-	-	TRBJ2-5	CASLRPGRQETQYF	TGTGCCAGCCTTCGCCCCGGCAGGCAAGAGACCCAGTACTTC
TRBV10-3	TRBD1	-	TRBJ1-1	CAISESRGMNTEAFF	TGTGCCATCAGTGAGTCCAGGGGGATGAACACTGAAGCTTTCTTT